Below, 10 T cell receptor beta chains from the same sample are listed, as sequenced in a study of T cell clones after liver transplantation. Using immunoSEQ multiplex PCR, the repertoire was profiled, and TCRdb retains in-frame clones only, with some absent. In the table there are about 75,000 clones, about 85% of which are singletons. The specimen comprised CD4+ T cells from blood, sampled less than 50 months after liver transplant. These receptors were collected from a human patient who received a liver transplant. Part of the T cell pool may stem from the graft donor.

This clone was observed a single time. V is TRBV18 and J is TRBJ2-2, with 11 positions matching TRBD2. The J segment lost 6 bases and the V segment lost 6 bases, leaving 12 bases of the junction unmatched. Germline assignment: CDR1 KGHSH and CDR2 LQKENI. The CDR3 has 17 residues. In DNA form, the CDR3 reads TGTGCCAGCTCCAAGAGGGGGACTAGCGGACGGTCCGGGGAGCTGTTTTTT. This encodes CASSKRGTSGRSGELFF.

The V call is TRBV7-8, the J call TRBJ2-7, with TRBD1 identical over 12 bases. V shed 6 bases and J 6 bases; nucleotides not matched to a gene: 9. The CDR3 is made up of 15 amino acids. Germline loops: CDR1 SGHVS, CDR2 FQNEAQ. The CDR3 loop reads CASRQLGQGASEQYF. CDR3 nucleotides: TGTGCCAGCAGACAATTGGGACAGGGGGCATCCGAGCAGTACTTC. Full variable domain (outside the CDR3, taken from reference TRBV7-8 and TRBJ2-7): GAGVSQSPRYKVAKRGQDVALRCDPISGHVSLFWYQQALGQGPEFLTYFQNEAQLDKSGLPSDRFFAERPEGSVSTLKIQRTQQEDSAVYLCASRQLGQGASEQYFGPGTRLTVT.

V and J are TRBV10-3 and TRBJ1-4, with D maybe TRBD1 (5 bases). Trimming took off 9 bases at V and 8 bases at J, with 13 bases between the two ends. This CDR3 comprises 12 residues. Germline loops: CDR1 ENHRY, CDR2 SYGVKD. The chain's CDR3 is CAIGMGEEKLFF. DNA for the CDR3: TGTGCCATTGGGATGGGGGAAGAAAAACTGTTTTTT.

J is TRBJ1-5 and V is TRBV28, with TRBD1 as a possible D gene (6 bases). The V gene lost 10 bases and the J gene lost 6 bases, with 10 bases spanning the gap. The V gene's germline CDR1 is MDHEN and CDR2 SYDVKM. The CDR3 loop spans 11 amino acids. The DNA of the CDR3 is TGTGCCATCGGGGGGCCTCAGCCCCAGCATTTT. Translating it yields CAIGGPQPQHF.

The V gene is TRBV9, the J gene TRBJ2-7; a possible D gene is TRBD2 (6 bases). Germline-derived CDR1 and CDR2 are SGDLS and YYNGEE. The ends were cut back, 3 bases at V and 4 bases at J, with 14 bases in the middle. This CDR3 comprises 14 residues. This CDR3 is CASSGRDSGYEQYF. The CDR3 DNA reads TGTGCCAGCAGCGGCCGGGACTCCGGGTACGAGCAGTACTTC.

V usage is TRBV5-5 and J usage is TRBJ1-2, with D hard to call. The germline CDR1 and CDR2 sequences are SGHKS and YYEKEE (reference sequence). V lost 0 bases and J lost 8, with 5 bases in between. The CDR3 spans 11 residues. The CDR3 spells CASSLDRGYTF. The CDR3, as DNA: TGTGCCAGCAGCTTGGACAGAGGCTACACCTTC.

The chain uses TRBV4-2 and TRBJ1-2; a possible D gene is TRBD1 (6 bases). Germline lookup yields CDR1 LGHNA and CDR2 YNFKEQ. The length of the CDR3 is 16 residues. V lost 0 bases to trimming and J lost 4 bases, with 15 bases between them. This CDR3 reads CASSQDSRGGGYGYTF. Written as DNA, the CDR3 is TGTGCCAGCAGCCAAGATTCACGAGGGGGAGGCTATGGCTACACCTTC.

This chain uses TRBV4-2 with TRBJ1-2, with no clear D. This CDR3 has 16 amino acids. The germline V and J ends were trimmed by 1 base and 2 bases, with 14 bases remaining between them. Germline CDR1 reads LGHNA; CDR2 reads YNFKEQ. The CDR3 spells CASSQVIGSLNYGYTF. In DNA form, the CDR3 reads TGTGCCAGCAGCCAAGTTATCGGCAGCCTGAACTATGGCTACACCTTC.

The rearrangement uses TRBV5-4 and TRBJ2-3; 8 bases line up with TRBD2. This CDR3 has 17 amino acids. V trimming: 1 base; J trimming: 3 bases; junction bases outside the gene matches: 10. Germline V gene lookup returns CDR1 SGHNT and CDR2 YYREEE (reference sequence). The CDR3 is CASSLPLSGSSTDTQYF. The CDR3 coding sequence is TGTGCCAGCAGCTTGCCTCTAAGCGGGAGTAGTACAGATACGCAGTATTTT.

In the case of this clone: This CDR3 is also generated by other DNA sequences in the sample. This chain links TRBV2 with TRBJ2-5; D gene ambiguous. Germline lookup yields CDR1 SNHLY and CDR2 FYNNEI. This CDR3 comprises 10 residues. V was pared by 5 bases and J by 4 bases, with 2 bases between. The CDR3 protein is CASSRETQYF. CDR3 DNA: TGTGCCAGCAGTCGAGAGACCCAGTACTTC.